This T cell receptor beta chain was obtained from a study of blood T cell repertoires in COVID-19. Study overall: Researchers got acute and convalescent COVID-19 samples from the United States, Italy and Spain. Sources were T cells, B-cell-depleted T cells, or PBMCs; the material itself was cDNA or gDNA.

Study processing details: How many nucleated cells were present was estimated from reference gene primer amplification. Profiling relied on immunoSEQ multiplex PCR, and the TCRdb table lists in-frame clones only, not all of them. The D gene and trimming were derived from the DNA, and the V and J assignments and clone size from that table. The repertoire includes about 240,000 clones, around nine tenths of them detected once, and 5.5% to 9% sits in the top ten. The CDR3 sequence is 15 residues long. Germline V gives CDR1 KGHSH, CDR2 LQKENI. V shed 4 bases and J shed 6 bases, with 13 bases lying between them.

The sequencing sample was made of peripheral blood. The sequence was collected from a woman in her 70s with active or convalescent COVID-19. V is TRBV18 and J is TRBJ1-6; the D gene is possibly TRBD1 (5 bases). The CDR3: CASSRTTEPNSPLHF. Written as DNA, the CDR3 is TGTGCCAGCTCACGGACGACAGAACCTAATTCACCCCTCCACTTT. Based on the CDR3 plus reference TRBV18 and TRBJ1-6, the full variable domain is NAGVMQNPRHLVRRRGQEARLRCSPMKGHSHVYWYRQLPEEGLKFMVYLQKENIIDESGMPKERFSAEFPKEGPSILRIQQVVRGDSAAYFCASSRTTEPNSPLHFGNGTRLTVT.